This T cell receptor (beta chain) is from a study of tumor-infiltrating lymphocytes in primary liver carcinoma. Study context: Roughly 3.65 to 8 million productive TCRbeta reads came from each sample, comparable across tissue types.

General study results and limits: Paired tumor-adjacent and tumor-blood samples overlapped less than tumor region pairs did.

After removal of 10 bases from V and 3 bases from J, the junction contained 7 bases not matched to a gene. The length of the CDR3 is 14 residues. The V gene's germline CDR1 is KGHDR and CDR2 SFDVKD. RNA and DNA were co-extracted from about 20-30 mg of unsorted bulk tissue. Patients showed chronic HBV infection and an absence of prior treatment. All tumor samples contained more than 75% viable tumor cells. This clonotype occurred many times. What it recognizes is unknown. Reverse transcription of about 500 ng total RNA with a constant-region primer produced TCR beta cDNA. A slightly modified ARM-PCR protocol with three nested multiplex PCR rounds produced these TCR beta libraries. Running 10 cycles apiece, the first two PCR rounds relied on TRBV1-TRBV30 forward primers together with a C-beta reverse primer. Via MiXCR, TCRdb re-called the multiplex PCR reads, giving one row per CDR3 protein. The repertoire holds under 90,000 distinct CDR3 sequences, with approximately 77% as singletons.

This receptor was identified in a man in his forties or fifties with primary liver carcinoma and hepatitis B virus infection. This rearrangement joins TRBV24-1 to TRBJ2-5, with 10 bases identical to TRBD1. Sequencing used liver tumor tissue from sampling region 1. Documented subset: tumor region T1, superior pole. As DNA, the CDR3 is TGTGCCACAAACCCCGGGACAGGGGAAGAGACCCAGTACTTC. Translating it yields CATNPGTGEETQYF.